A selection of T cell receptor beta chains follows, all from one sample in a study of low-dose radiotherapy and immunotherapy resistance in tumors. TCRdb recomputed calls from the reads with MiXCR, one row per CDR3 protein. The sample includes 95,000 to 100,000 distinct CDR3 sequences, around 20% of them seen just once. This specimen consisted of PBMCs, obtained after low-dose radiotherapy plus immunotherapy. The receptor set was obtained from a male donor with prostate cancer. Both conserved end residues are part of each CDR3. The order of the fields is D gene, V gene, J gene, clone size, CDR3 DNA, CDR3 protein. D genes are given only for firm matches. Clone size is stated in some rows and not others, as once, few, many or a class when expanded.

TRBD1	TRBV11-3	TRBJ2-2	many	TGTGCCAGCAGCTTAAGGACAGGGAACACCGGGGAGCTGTTTTTT	CASSLRTGNTGELFF
TRBD1	TRBV6-2/TRBV6-3	TRBJ1-2	-	TGTGCCAGCCTTCCTCCAGGGGGTTATGGCTACACCTTC	CASLPPGGYGYTF
TRBD2	TRBV20-1	TRBJ2-7	many	TGCAGTGCTTGGACTAGCGGGGGGAGTTCCTACGAGCAGTACTTC	CSAWTSGGSSYEQYF
TRBD2	TRBV20-1	TRBJ2-1	-	TGCAGGGCGAGCGGGGGGTCCCATGAGCAGTTCTTC	CRASGGSHEQFF
-	TRBV6-1	TRBJ2-1	-	TGTGCCAGCAGAAGACCTATCCAGAACAATGAGCAGTTCTTC	CASRRPIQNNEQFF
-	TRBV11-2	TRBJ1-1	many	TGTGCCAGCAGCTCCCGGGGGGGGCCTATCACTGAAGCTTTCTTT	CASSSRGGPITEAFF
-	TRBV13	TRBJ2-7	many	TGTGCCAGCAGCGCCTCGGGGTCAAACTCCTACGAGCAGTACTTC	CASSASGSNSYEQYF
-	TRBV18	TRBJ2-7	many	TGTGCCAGCTCAAACAGGGAAGGCGAGCAGTACTTC	CASSNREGEQYF
-	TRBV7-6	TRBJ2-3	many	TGTGCCAGCAGCTTCCGGCGGGGAGATGATAGCACAGATACGCAGTATTTT	CASSFRRGDDSTDTQYF
TRBD2	TRBV5-4	TRBJ2-1	many	TGTGCCAGCAGGGCTAGCGGGAGCTGGAATGAGCAGTTCTTC	CASRASGSWNEQFF
TRBD1	TRBV2	TRBJ1-5	many	TGTGCCAGCGGACAGGGGACGACGGGTCTTCAGCCCCAGCATTTT	CASGQGTTGLQPQHF
-	TRBV12-3/TRBV12-4	TRBJ2-3	many	TGTGCCAGCGGGAAGTTGGGAGGCACAGATACGCAGTATTTT	CASGKLGGTDTQYF
-	TRBV19	TRBJ2-7	many	TGTGCCAGTAGTATCGACGGGCGTACGGGGGACGAGCAGTACTTC	CASSIDGRTGDEQYF
-	TRBV3-1	TRBJ2-1	many	TGTGCCAGCAGCCAAGGCGACAGCTCCTACAATGAGCAGTTCTTC	CASSQGDSSYNEQFF
TRBD2	TRBV20-1	TRBJ2-4	many	TGCAGTGCTCACAAAGCGGGGGGGGCCAAAAACATTCAGTACTTC	CSAHKAGGAKNIQYF
-	TRBV11-2	TRBJ2-3	-	TGTGCCAGCAGCTTAGTTCCAAGCACAGATACGCAGTATTTT	CASSLVPSTDTQYF
-	TRBV9	TRBJ1-5	many	TGTGCCAGCAGCGAACGGACGGCCGGCGGGCCCCAGCATTTT	CASSERTAGGPQHF
TRBD2	TRBV10-3	TRBJ2-1	-	TGTGCCATCAGTTTAGCGGGAGTATCCTACAATGAGCAGTTCTTC	CAISLAGVSYNEQFF
-	TRBV18	TRBJ2-3	many	TGTGCCAGTTCAATGGCGGATAGCACAGATACGCAGTATTTT	CASSMADSTDTQYF
-	TRBV6-2/TRBV6-3	TRBJ2-7	few	TGTGCCAGCAGTTACTCAGGGGGGGTCAACGAGCAGTACTTC	CASSYSGGVNEQYF
-	TRBV7-2	TRBJ2-3	many	TGTGCCAGCAGCCCCGGGGAGGTTGCAGATACGCAGTATTTT	CASSPGEVADTQYF
-	TRBV10-3	TRBJ2-3	many	TGTGCCATCAGTGAGGGGGGCTCAGATACGCAGTATTTT	CAISEGGSDTQYF
-	TRBV6-1	TRBJ2-2	-	TGTGCCAGCAGTGAAGTCACGGGAAGGGGAACCGGGGAGCTGTTTTTT	CASSEVTGRGTGELFF
TRBD1	TRBV7-2	TRBJ1-6	many	TGTGCCAGCGGACAGAACAGGGGGGCGAAGGGGTCACCCCTCCACTTT	CASGQNRGAKGSPLHF
TRBD1	TRBV6-1	TRBJ1-4	-	TGTGCCAGCAGTTACTGGAAGCCGGGACAGGGTGCAACTAATGAAAAACTGTTTTTC	CASSYWKPGQGATNEKLFF
-	TRBV30	TRBJ2-7	many	TGTGCCTGCGAGTCGGTATCGGCCTACGAGCAGTACTTC	CACESVSAYEQYF
-	TRBV29-1	TRBJ2-5	many	TGCAGCGGGGGAGGCAATTTGAGAGAGACCCAGTACTTC	CSGGGNLRETQYF
-	TRBV2	TRBJ1-5	many	TGTGCCAGCAGTGAAGAGCGGTCTCGGCAGCCCCAGCATTTT	CASSEERSRQPQHF
TRBD1	TRBV7-9	TRBJ1-2	many	TGTGCCAGCAGCCCCAAACCGGGACAGGGGGCGTTCGGCTACACCTTC	CASSPKPGQGAFGYTF
TRBD2	TRBV5-4	TRBJ2-3	-	TGTGCCAGCAGCCCAGCGGGGGGGCAGGCCACAGATACGCAGTATTTT	CASSPAGGQATDTQYF
-	TRBV12-5	TRBJ2-6	many	TGTGCTAGTGGCCCCGGTGGGGCCAACGTCCTGACTTTC	CASGPGGANVLTF
-	TRBV18	TRBJ2-3	many	TGTGCCAGCTCACGTACAGAGACAGATACGCAGTATTTT	CASSRTETDTQYF
-	TRBV2	TRBJ2-3	many	TGTGCCAGCAGTGAGGGGCCCATGCCCACAGATACGCAGTATTTT	CASSEGPMPTDTQYF
TRBD2	TRBV5-1	TRBJ2-3	-	TGCGCCAGCAGTCATCAACCCGGACTAGCGGGAGGGCCGGGAGATACGCAGTATTTT	CASSHQPGLAGGPGDTQYF
-	TRBV7-2	TRBJ1-3	-	TGTGCCAGCAGCGTTCAGGGCCTGGGGACTGGAAACACCATATATTTT	CASSVQGLGTGNTIYF
-	TRBV4-2	TRBJ2-5	many	TGTGCCAGCAGCCCCACAGGGCTCCAAGAGACCCAGTACTTC	CASSPTGLQETQYF
TRBD2	TRBV3-1	TRBJ2-7	-	TGTGCCAGCAGAAGCGGGGGGGAAGACGAGCAGTACTTC	CASRSGGEDEQYF